Reported below is one T cell receptor beta chain. Its matching antigen is unknown. The junction had 11 bases not matched to a gene; V was cut back by 3 bases and J by 6 bases. Germline values: CDR1 GTSNPN, CDR2 SVGIG (reference sequence). CDR3 length: 16 amino acids. This sample was taken from a study of cytomegalovirus exposure and HLA in healthy donors. Points from the study as a whole: In a later analysis, HLA-C alleles had the fewest associated TCRs, DRB1 alleles the most. Association with HLA alleles at 0.05 false discovery rate was found for 16,951 TCR beta sequences in a later analysis. Cytomegalovirus status, reportedly, was diagnosed with high specificity and sensitivity by the classifier.

13 Jbeta primers and 60 Vbeta primers were used for the PCR. As handled by the study authors: As a later analysis found, there were 60 million to 90 million unique TCR beta chains, of which around 9.9 million were shared. Only in-frame clones appear in the TCRdb table, and some are missing; sequencing was by immunoSEQ multiplex PCR. Clonal size and the V and J genes are those of that table, whereas D and trimming came from the DNA. The sample includes fewer than 200,000 clones, 75% to 90% seen only once; the top ten take 0.96%. The clonotype was recovered from a girl between 2 and 10 years old in good health and CMV-seropositive. The source material was PBMCs. The chain is built from TRBV30 and TRBJ2-7; 13 bases agree with TRBD2. Here the CDR3 DNA reads TGTGCCTGGAGGGCACTGACTAGCGGGAGGCCTGGCGAGCAGTACTTC. Translating it yields CAWRALTSGRPGEQYF.